One sample yielded the 11 T cell receptor beta chains listed below, sequenced in a study of early T cells in non-severe SARS-CoV-2 infection. Using its own MiXCR run on the 5' RACE reads, TCRdb lists one record per CDR3 protein. The sample shows 75,000 to 90,000 distinct CDR3 sequences, 14% to 15% of them seen only once. The sequenced sample consisted of whole blood. Receptor source: an adult who was a healthcare worker with PCR-confirmed SARS-CoV-2 infection or an uninfected control (not recorded which).

The chain employs TRBV6-4 and TRBJ1-1; D is uncertain. The V gene's germline CDR1 is MRHNA and CDR2 SNTAGT. V was trimmed by 0 bases and J by 0 bases, leaving 8 bases between them. This CDR3 region has 15 residues. CDR3 loop: CASSDSFGMNTEAFF. CDR3 nucleotides: TGTGCCAGCAGTGACTCGTTTGGGATGAACACTGAAGCTTTCTTT.

This clonotype was recorded many times. The chain uses TRBV12-3 or TRBV12-4 and TRBJ2-7; no reliable D call. V lost 1 base, J lost 0 bases, and 7 bases lay in between. The CDR3 is 14 residues long. The CDR3 is CASSLDRVSYEQYF. Written as DNA, the CDR3 is TGTGCCAGCAGTTTAGACCGGGTCTCCTACGAGCAGTACTTC.

The V gene is TRBV20-1, the J gene TRBJ2-5, with TRBD2 matching 8 bases. The CDR3 is 16 residues long. The V gene's germline CDR1 is DFQATT and CDR2 SNEGSKA (reference sequence). After removal of 4 bases from V and 4 bases from J, the junction contained 14 bases not matched to a gene. CDR3 nucleotide sequence: TGCAGTGCTACGCGGGAGGAGGAGGATTTAGGAGAGACCCAGTACTTC. Amino acids: CSATREEEDLGETQYF.

The rearrangement joins TRBV6-6 to TRBJ1-1; D is unclear. The germline V gene encodes CDR1 MNHNY and CDR2 SVGAGI (reference sequence). This CDR3 is 12 amino acids long. V was shortened by 6 bases and J by 5 bases, with 10 bases between the two germline ends. CDR3 sequence (DNA): TGTGCCAGCAGGGGAGGGCCAACTGAAGCTTTCTTT. This sequence encodes CASRGGPTEAFF.

This clonotype was seen repeatedly, ten times or more. The chain has TRBV18 and TRBJ1-1; the D is unclear. This CDR3 has 13 residues. Germline lookup yields CDR1 KGHSH and CDR2 LQKENI. Trimming removed 4 bases at V and 0 bases at J, with 6 bases between. This CDR3 reads CASSREMNTEAFF. The CDR3, as DNA: TGTGCCAGCTCACGGGAGATGAACACTGAAGCTTTCTTT.

The genes are TRBV28 and TRBJ2-7, with D uncertain. The germline gives CDR1 MDHEN, CDR2 SYDVKM. Trimming took 5 bases from V and 4 from J, leaving 24 bases between them. The CDR3 has 17 residues. As DNA, the CDR3 is TGTGCCAGCAGTAGAGATGGAAGACACCCGCCTCCTTACGAGCAGTACTTC. Protein sequence: CASSRDGRHPPPYEQYF.

This clonotype has only a few counts. The chain's CDR3 is CASSQMGQGNTGELFF. DNA for the CDR3: TGCGCCAGCAGCCAAATGGGACAGGGCAACACCGGGGAGCTGTTTTTT. This chain connects TRBV4-1 to TRBJ2-2; 9 positions agree with TRBD1. V dropped 2 bases and J dropped 2; count of bases not matched to a gene: 3. Germline V CDR1 and CDR2: MGHRA, YSYEKL. The CDR3 has 16 amino acids.

At least ten counts were recorded for this clonotype. This sequence joins TRBV12-3 or TRBV12-4 and TRBJ2-1; 7 positions agree with TRBD2. J gave up 4 bases and V 4 bases, and 7 bases lay outside the gene matches. The CDR3 totals 15 residues. The CDR3 sequence: CASSSAGASYNEQFF. The CDR3 nucleotides are TGTGCCAGCAGTTCGGCGGGAGCATCTTACAATGAGCAGTTCTTC.

This clonotype was picked up many times. V usage is TRBV7-9 and J usage is TRBJ2-1, with 11 bases aligning to TRBD1. Trimming took 5 bases from V and 0 from J; bases not matched to a gene: 12. Germline CDR1 is SEHNR and CDR2 is FQNEAQ (reference sequence). The CDR3 runs 19 residues. CDR3 nucleotides: TGTGCCAGCAGCGACGGACAGGGGGCGCACCGTAGCTCCTACAATGAGCAGTTCTTC. This encodes CASSDGQGAHRSSYNEQFF.

The rearrangement uses TRBV20-1 and TRBJ2-7, with D unresolved. Between the trimmed V and J ends, which lost 2 bases and 0 bases, there was a span of 5 bases. Germline CDR1 DFQATT, CDR2 SNEGSKA (reference sequence). The CDR3 sequence is 12 residues long. The CDR3 is CSARFISYEQYF. CDR3 nucleotide sequence: TGCAGTGCTAGATTCATCTCCTACGAGCAGTACTTC.

This clonotype was found a few times. This rearrangement joins TRBV7-9 to TRBJ2-7; no clear D gene. The V end was cut by 5 bases, the J end by 5 bases, with 10 bases between. The CDR3 covers 12 residues. Germline V lookup: CDR1 SEHNR, CDR2 FQNEAQ (reference sequence). The CDR3 here is CASSPPDHEQYF. The CDR3 bases are TGTGCCAGCAGCCCGCCGGACCACGAGCAGTACTTC.